What follows describes a single TCR beta chain. Antigen specificity is unknown. V was pared by 0 bases and J by 3 bases, with 12 bases between. Germline CDR1 and CDR2: GTSNPN and SVGIG (reference sequence). This CDR3 spans 14 amino acids. The entry originates in a study of T cells after yellow fever vaccination. Whole-study results and caveats: Most clones from primary vaccination resurfaced after the booster (under 97% CD4, 88% CD8). Just a small share of clonotypes turned up in the CD4 compartment as well as the CD8 compartment.

Universal primer sites and UMIs were introduced during 5'RACE template-switching synthesis of TCR cDNA. Using its own MiXCR run on the 5' RACE reads, TCRdb lists one record per CDR3 protein. This table holds 610,000 or so distinct CDR3 sequences, over 9% found once. The J gene is TRBJ2-7, the V gene TRBV30; weak D call: TRBD2 (6 bases). The specimen was PBMCs, collected on the day of the yellow fever booster vaccination. The origin of this receptor is a man aged 30 to 45 who received the YFV17D yellow fever vaccine. For the CDR3, the DNA is TGTGCCTGGAGTGTTGGAGGGTCCGGCTACGAGCAGTACTTC. Encoded protein: CAWSVGGSGYEQYF.